Given below is one TCR beta chain in context. The sample belongs to a study of blood T cell repertoires in COVID-19. Repertoires were generated with immunoSEQ multiplex PCR, while TCRdb's copy carries only in-frame clones and drops some. Of some 190,000 clones in the sample, about 85% were seen once. The ends were cut back, 7 bases at V and 2 bases at J, with 14 bases in the middle. The CDR3 spans 15 residues. The germline V gene encodes CDR1 SGHTA and CDR2 FQGNSA. The chain recombines TRBV7-2 with TRBJ1-4, with TRBD1 as a possible D gene (6 bases). The origin of this receptor is a man aged 80 or over with COVID-19, enrolled during active disease. Sequencing was performed on peripheral blood. CDR3 protein: CASTPQGTTNEKLFF. CDR3 coding DNA: TGTGCCAGCACCCCTCAGGGGACCACTAATGAAAAACTGTTTTTT.